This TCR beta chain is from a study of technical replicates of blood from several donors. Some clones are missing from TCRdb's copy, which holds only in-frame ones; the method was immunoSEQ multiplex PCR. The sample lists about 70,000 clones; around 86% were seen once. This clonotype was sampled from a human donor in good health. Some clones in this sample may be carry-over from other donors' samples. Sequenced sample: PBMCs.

CDR3 sequence reads: CASSYRGLRNSPLHF. The CDR3 coding sequence is TGTGCCAGCAGTTACCGGGGTTTGAGAAATTCACCCCTCCACTTT. The chain uses TRBV6-5 and TRBJ1-6; D is unresolved. The ends were cut back, 2 bases at V and 7 bases at J, with 12 bases in the middle. This CDR3 has 15 amino acids. The germline CDR1 and CDR2 sequences are MNHEY and SVGAGI.